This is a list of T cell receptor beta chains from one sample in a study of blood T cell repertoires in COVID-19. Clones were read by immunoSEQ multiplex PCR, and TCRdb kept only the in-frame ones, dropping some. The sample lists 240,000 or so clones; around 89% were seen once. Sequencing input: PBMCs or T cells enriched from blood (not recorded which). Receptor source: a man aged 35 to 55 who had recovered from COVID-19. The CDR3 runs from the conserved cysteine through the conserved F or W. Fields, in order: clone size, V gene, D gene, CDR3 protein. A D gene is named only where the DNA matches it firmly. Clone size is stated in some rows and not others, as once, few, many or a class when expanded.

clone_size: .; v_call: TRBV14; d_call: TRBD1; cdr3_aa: CASSQDQGAYYGYTF
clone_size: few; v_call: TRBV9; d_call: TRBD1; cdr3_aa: CASSVGWLGQGSEKLFF
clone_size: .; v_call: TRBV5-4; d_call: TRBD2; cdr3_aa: CASSLPLAGRDEQFF
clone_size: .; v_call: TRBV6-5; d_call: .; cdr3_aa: CASRNSGGNYGYTF
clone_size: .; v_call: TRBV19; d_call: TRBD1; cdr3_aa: CASSTGTGFTGELFF
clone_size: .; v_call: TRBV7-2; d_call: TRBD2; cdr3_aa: CASSFQTRTSGTYEQYF
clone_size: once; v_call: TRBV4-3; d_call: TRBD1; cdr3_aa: CASSQDGGQAPEFF
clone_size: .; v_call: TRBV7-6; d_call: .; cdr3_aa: CASSPEAWQSYGYTF
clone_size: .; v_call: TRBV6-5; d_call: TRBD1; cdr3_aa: CASSPRTGATYGYTF
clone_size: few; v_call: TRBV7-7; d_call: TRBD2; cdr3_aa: CASSTGGGLAGKTQYF
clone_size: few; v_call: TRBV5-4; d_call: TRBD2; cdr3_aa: CASSRTSGSNEQFF
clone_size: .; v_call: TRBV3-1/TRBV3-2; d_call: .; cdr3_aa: CASSHRGGQTNIQYF
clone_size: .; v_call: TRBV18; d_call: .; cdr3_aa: CASSPKFLGAGANVLTF
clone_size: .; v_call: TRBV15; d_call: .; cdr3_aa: CATSRGNSYGYTF
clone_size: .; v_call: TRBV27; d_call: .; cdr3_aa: CASSLSGVGYTF
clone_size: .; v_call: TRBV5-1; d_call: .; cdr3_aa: CASSLANPGNTGELFF
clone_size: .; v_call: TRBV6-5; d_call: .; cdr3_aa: CASSYFGGTYNEQFF
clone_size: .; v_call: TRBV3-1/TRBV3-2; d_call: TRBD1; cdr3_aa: CASSQDGTGYGYTF
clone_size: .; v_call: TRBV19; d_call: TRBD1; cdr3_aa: CASSLWGTGQEYYGYTF
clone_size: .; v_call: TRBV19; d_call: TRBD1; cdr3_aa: CASSAPGQGLYEQYF
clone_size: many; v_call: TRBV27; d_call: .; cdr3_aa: CASSKLTAGGYTF
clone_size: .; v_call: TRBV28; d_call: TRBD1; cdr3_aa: CASSLGGQGQTYEQYF
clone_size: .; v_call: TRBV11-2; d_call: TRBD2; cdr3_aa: CASSLSGLAGTDTQYF
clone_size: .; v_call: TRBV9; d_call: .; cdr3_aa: CASSSWTSETQYF
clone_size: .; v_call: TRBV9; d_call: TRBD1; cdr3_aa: CASSSGTGETQYF
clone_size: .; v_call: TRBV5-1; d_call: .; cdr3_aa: CASSPAGPSTDTQYF
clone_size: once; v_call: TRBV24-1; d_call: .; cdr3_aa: CATKEATMGCNSPLHF
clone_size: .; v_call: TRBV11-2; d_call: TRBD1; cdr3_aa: CASSSYRDSYEQYF
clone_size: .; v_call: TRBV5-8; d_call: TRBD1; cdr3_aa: CASSYGTASTDTQYF
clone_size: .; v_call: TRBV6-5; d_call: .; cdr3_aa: CASSTRWNTEAFF
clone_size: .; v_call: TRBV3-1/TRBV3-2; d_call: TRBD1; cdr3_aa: CASSQAGGPGQGSHGYTF
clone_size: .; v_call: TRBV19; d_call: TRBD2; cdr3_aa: CASSMGLSGRIYEQYF
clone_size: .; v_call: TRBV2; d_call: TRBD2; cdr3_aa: CASSELAGGHFGQETQYF
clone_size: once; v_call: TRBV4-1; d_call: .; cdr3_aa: CASSQVWAVDRYEQYF
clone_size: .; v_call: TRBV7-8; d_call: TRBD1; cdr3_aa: CASSPRRDSLYEQYF
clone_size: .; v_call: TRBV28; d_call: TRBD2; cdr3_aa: CASSLSGSSTGELFF
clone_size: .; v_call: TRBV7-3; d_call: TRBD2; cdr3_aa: CASSSDGRAIYNEQFF
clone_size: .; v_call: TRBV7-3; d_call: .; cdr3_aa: CASSLAVQDTQYF
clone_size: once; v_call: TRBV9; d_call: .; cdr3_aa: CASSVAEALEQYF
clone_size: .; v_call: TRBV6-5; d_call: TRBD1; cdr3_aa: CASKKWDSNTGELFF
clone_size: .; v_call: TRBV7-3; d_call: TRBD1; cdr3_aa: CASSFGTGINEQFF
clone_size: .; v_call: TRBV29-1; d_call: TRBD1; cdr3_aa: CSASLTGGRDSPLHF
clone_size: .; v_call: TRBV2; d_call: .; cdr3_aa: CASSEALVGGWNTEAFF
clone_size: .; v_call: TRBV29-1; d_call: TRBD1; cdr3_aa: CSVSSGGSLPHF
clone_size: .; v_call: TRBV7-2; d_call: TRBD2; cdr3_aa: CASSSGLAGGRTDTQYF
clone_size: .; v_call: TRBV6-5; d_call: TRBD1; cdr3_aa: CAIRQGTYGYTF